This is a list of T cell receptor beta chains from one sample in a study of blood T cell repertoires in COVID-19. Sequenced by immunoSEQ multiplex PCR; TCRdb stores in-frame clones only, minus some. Among some 200,000 clones, about 88% were seen once, and the ten largest hold around 6.5%. The material sequenced was peripheral blood. Receptors originate from an elderly woman in a cohort sampled during active or convalescent COVID-19. Both conserved end residues are part of each CDR3.

TRBJ2-1,TRBV28,CASRTDYVRLHNEQFF
TRBJ1-1,TRBV5-1,CASSLLAGQGKTEAFF
TRBJ2-1,TRBV20-1,CSDSHEQFF
TRBJ2-1,TRBV9,CASSVAGGRYNEQFF
TRBJ2-6,TRBV7-2,CASSLASRAGANVLTF
TRBJ1-5,TRBV11-3,CASSFAGDQPQHF
TRBJ1-2,TRBV7-9,CASSLDRGVYGYTF
TRBJ1-1,TRBV3-1/TRBV3-2,CASSPPQGNTEAFF
TRBJ1-1,TRBV10-3,CAISEGMNTEAFF
TRBJ1-1,TRBV10-3,CAISFAGPTRGQTEAFF
TRBJ2-1,TRBV19,CASRLAGGPDNEQFF
TRBJ1-3,TRBV4-1,CASSQLRGVGNTIYF
TRBJ2-7,TRBV10-3,CAISGLIGGGGYEQYF
TRBJ1-5,TRBV5-1,CASSQGTGNQPQHF
TRBJ1-2,TRBV10-3,CAISELTGNYGYTF
TRBJ2-5,TRBV12-3/TRBV12-4,CASSQDRQETQYF
TRBJ2-1,TRBV2,CASSEYGSEGGYNEQFF
TRBJ1-3,TRBV9,CASSLAGNTIYF
TRBJ1-4,TRBV28,CASSPSQGANEKLFF
TRBJ2-2,TRBV2,CASSGATGSNTGELFF